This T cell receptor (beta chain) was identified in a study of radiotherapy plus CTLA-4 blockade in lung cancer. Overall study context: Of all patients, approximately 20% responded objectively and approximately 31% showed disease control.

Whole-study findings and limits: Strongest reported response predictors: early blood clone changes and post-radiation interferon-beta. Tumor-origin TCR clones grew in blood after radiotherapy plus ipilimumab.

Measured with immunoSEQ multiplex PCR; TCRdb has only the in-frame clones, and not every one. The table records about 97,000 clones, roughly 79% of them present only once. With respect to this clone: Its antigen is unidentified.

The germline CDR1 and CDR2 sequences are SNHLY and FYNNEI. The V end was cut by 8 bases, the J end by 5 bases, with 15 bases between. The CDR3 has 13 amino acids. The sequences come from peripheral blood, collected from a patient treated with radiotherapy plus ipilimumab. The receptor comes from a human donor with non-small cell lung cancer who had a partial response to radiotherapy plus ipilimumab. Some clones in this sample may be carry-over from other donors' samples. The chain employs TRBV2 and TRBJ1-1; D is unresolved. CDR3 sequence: CASSAEGLTEAFF. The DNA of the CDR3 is TGTGCCAGCTCGGCGGAGGGTTTGACTGAAGCTTTCTTT.